The 15 T cell receptor beta chains in this list originate from one sample, sequenced in a study of T cell changes during pregnancy in multiple sclerosis. Libraries were prepared by immunoSEQ multiplex PCR; TCRdb keeps only in-frame clonotypes and omits some of them. Altogether around 62,000 clones are present, just over 90% being singletons, with the ten largest covering 3% to 4.5%. Sequenced here: CD8+ T cells from peripheral blood mononuclear cells, sampled in the second trimester of pregnancy. The receptors derive from a female donor with multiple sclerosis, enrolled in a pregnancy study.

The rearrangement uses TRBV27 and TRBJ2-3, with 10 bases matching TRBD2. Germline V gene lookup returns CDR1 MNHEY and CDR2 SMNVEV (reference sequence). The CDR3 consists of 18 residues. Trimming at V came to 3 bases and at J to 0 bases, leaving 9 bases not matched to a gene. The CDR3 protein is CASSFLAGAVSSTDTQYF. The CDR3 nucleotides read TGTGCCAGCAGTTTCCTAGCGGGAGCAGTTTCTAGCACAGATACGCAGTATTTT.

The chain employs TRBV5-3 and TRBJ2-4; 10 bases agree with TRBD2. TRBV5-3 is an open reading frame whose function is uncertain. The CDR3 runs 16 residues. The J segment lost 3 bases and the V segment lost 4 bases, leaving 7 bases of the junction unmatched. CDR3 sequence: CARSSGGALGKNIQYF. CDR3 bases: TGTGCCAGAAGCAGCGGGGGGGCTCTAGGCAAAAACATTCAGTACTTC.

V usage is TRBV13 and J usage is TRBJ1-3; weak D call: TRBD1 (6 bases). The CDR3 length is 15 residues. Between the trimmed V and J ends, which lost 2 bases and 1 base, there was a span of 9 bases. Germline lookup yields CDR1 PRHDT and CDR2 FYEKMQ (reference sequence). DNA for the CDR3: TGTGCCAGCAGCTTAAACAGGGCTTCTGGAAACACCATATATTTT. This gives the protein CASSLNRASGNTIYF.

The V gene is TRBV15, the J gene TRBJ2-7; 11 nucleotides agree with TRBD1. Looked up from germline, CDR1 is LNHNV and CDR2 is YYDKDF (reference sequence). V lost 3 bases to trimming and J lost 1 base; unmatched junction nucleotides: 5. The CDR3 spans 16 residues. The CDR3: CATSRGQGDRSYEQYF. The CDR3 DNA sequence: TGTGCCACCAGCAGGGGACAGGGGGATCGATCCTACGAGCAGTACTTC. The full variable domain, its missing parts supplied by reference TRBV15 and TRBJ2-7, is DAMVIQNPRYQVTQFGKPVTLSCSQTLNHNVMYWYQQKSSQAPKLLFHYYDKDFNNEADTPDNFQSRRPNTSFCFLDIRSPGLGDTAMYLCATSRGQGDRSYEQYFGPGTRLTVT.

The chain recombines TRBV7-8 with TRBJ2-3, with 8 bases aligning to TRBD2. The CDR3 sequence is 15 residues long. After removal of 2 bases from V and 6 bases from J, the junction contained 7 bases not matched to a gene. In germline, CDR1 is SGHVS, CDR2 FQNEAQ. The chain's CDR3 is CASSLYSGDGDTQYF. The CDR3 nucleotides are TGTGCCAGCAGCTTATATAGCGGGGACGGCGATACGCAGTATTTT. The variable domain in full, with the rest retrieved from reference TRBV7-8 and TRBJ2-3, is GAGVSQSPRYKVAKRGQDVALRCDPISGHVSLFWYQQALGQGPEFLTYFQNEAQLDKSGLPSDRFFAERPEGSVSTLKIQRTQQEDSAVYLCASSLYSGDGDTQYFGPGTRLTVL.

V and J are TRBV7-9 and TRBJ1-2; unclear D gene. V was trimmed by 2 bases and J by 4 bases, leaving 8 bases between them. Looked up from germline, CDR1 is SEHNR and CDR2 is FQNEAQ (reference sequence). The CDR3 extends over 13 amino acids. The CDR3 DNA reads as TGTGCCAGCAGCTTACCAGGTTTCTATGGCTACACCTTC. It codes for CASSLPGFYGYTF.

The chain carries TRBV25-1 and TRBJ2-1; tentatively, D is TRBD2 (5 bases). The CDR3 contains 13 residues. The V and J ends lost 0 bases and 8 bases respectively, with 8 bases between them. Germline CDR1 reads MGHDK; CDR2 reads SYGVNS. DNA for the CDR3: TGTGCCAGCAGTGAATACGCCGGGGATGAGCAGTTCTTC. Protein product: CASSEYAGDEQFF.

This clone has just one count. The rearrangement joins TRBV6-1 to TRBJ1-5; TRBD1 matches at 10 bases. The CDR3 is made up of 15 amino acids. Germline assignment: CDR1 MNHNS and CDR2 SASEGT. With V trimmed by 4 bases and J by 4 bases, 4 bases remained unmatched. Here the CDR3 reads CASSARDRGNQPQHF. CDR3 in DNA: TGTGCCAGCAGTGCAAGGGACAGGGGTAATCAGCCCCAGCATTTT.

This clone was observed once. The rearrangement links TRBV29-1 to TRBJ2-7; weak D call: TRBD2 (6 bases). The ends were cut back, 7 bases at V and 0 bases at J, with 13 bases in the middle. The CDR3 extends over 13 amino acids. Germline lookup yields CDR1 SQVTM and CDR2 ANQGSEA. The chain's CDR3 is CSGEASYSYEQYF. CDR3 sequence (DNA): TGCAGCGGGGAGGCTAGCTACTCCTACGAGCAGTACTTC.

This clone came up a few times. The gene calls are TRBV5-8 and TRBJ2-1, with a weak D call TRBD2 (5 bases). Germline values: CDR1 SGHTS, CDR2 YDEGEE. This CDR3 has 15 amino acids. Trimming pared 4 bases from V and 1 base from J, leaving 12 bases between. The CDR3 DNA sequence: TGTGCCAGCAGCCAACGTCCGGGGTCCTACAATGAGCAGTTCTTC. It is translated as CASSQRPGSYNEQFF.

This sequence joins TRBV27 and TRBJ2-1; 8 bases are shared with TRBD1. Germline CDR1 MNHEY, CDR2 SMNVEV (reference sequence). CDR3 length equals 16 residues. The J segment lost 11 bases and the V segment lost 2 bases, leaving 14 bases of the junction unmatched. CDR3 nucleotides: TGTGCCAGCAGTTTACCTGGACAGGGTTTAGATAGGCAGCAGTTCTTC. Translating it yields CASSLPGQGLDRQQFF.

This clone was seen once. The chain couples TRBV5-1 to TRBJ1-2; no clear D. Trimming took off 4 bases at V and 10 bases at J, with 14 bases between the two ends. Germline V lookup: CDR1 SGHRS, CDR2 YFSETQ. The CDR3 sequence is 12 residues long. The CDR3 DNA sequence: TGCGCCAGCAGCCCCTTAGGACGGGACTACACCTTC. The encoded protein is CASSPLGRDYTF.

This clone was detected only once. The chain is built from TRBV7-9 and TRBJ2-1, with D perhaps TRBD1 (6 bases). The V gene's germline CDR1 is SEHNR and CDR2 FQNEAQ (reference sequence). CDR3 length: 14 amino acids. Trimming stripped 7 bases from V and 9 bases from J, with 19 bases between. The CDR3 reads CASTLSGASGEQFF. CDR3 coding DNA: TGTGCCAGCACCCTCTCAGGGGCGTCGGGTGAGCAGTTCTTC.

The J gene is TRBJ2-3, the V gene TRBV27, with D possibly matching TRBD2 (5 bases). Deletions cut 2 bases from V and 5 bases from J, with 17 bases between. Germline V lookup: CDR1 MNHEY, CDR2 SMNVEV (reference sequence). The CDR3 runs to 16 residues. The CDR3 spells CASSLTLAGMGDTQYF. For the CDR3, the DNA is TGTGCCAGCAGTTTAACACTCGCGGGTATGGGAGATACGCAGTATTTT.

This chain connects TRBV5-1 to TRBJ2-3; 8 bases fit TRBD2. V lost 2 bases to trimming and J lost 4 bases; unmatched junction nucleotides: 9. The CDR3 loop spans 16 amino acids. Germline CDR1 and CDR2: SGHRS and YFSETQ. The CDR3 sequence: CASSLRLANLADTQYF. The CDR3 DNA reads as TGCGCCAGCAGCTTACGACTAGCGAATCTCGCAGATACGCAGTATTTT.